Following are 30 T cell receptor beta chains from one sample sequenced in a study of CD8 T cells in ankylosing spondylitis. Study results and caveats: There was a TCR beta motif, made of 7 to 9 highly homologous variants, that appeared characteristic of ankylosing spondylitis blood.

In TCRdb, the 5' RACE reads were re-called with MiXCR into one record per CDR3 protein. The data contain some 330,000 distinct CDR3 sequences, 7% to 9% of them singletons. These TCRs are of unknown antigen specificity. Sequenced sample: blood, either unsorted or a sorted T cell fraction (not recorded which). Receptor source: a male donor with ankylosing spondylitis.

At least ten counts were recorded for this clonotype. The rearrangement links TRBV9 to TRBJ2-1; D is undetermined. This CDR3 has 13 residues. The V and J ends lost 2 bases and 7 bases respectively, with 10 bases between them. Germline CDR1 SGDLS, CDR2 YYNGEE. The CDR3 region is CASSVRQDNEQFF. The CDR3 DNA reads TGTGCCAGCAGCGTCAGGCAGGATAATGAGCAGTTCTTC.

The rearrangement joins TRBV12-3 or TRBV12-4 to TRBJ2-1; D is unresolved. The V and J ends lost 5 bases and 3 bases respectively, with 8 bases between them. CDR3 length: 13 residues. The CDR3 nucleotides read TGTGCCAGCAGTACCGGAGTCTACAATGAGCAGTTCTTC. It codes for CASSTGVYNEQFF.

The chain has TRBV20-1 and TRBJ2-7, with 7 positions matching TRBD2. This CDR3 is built from 15 residues. Germline CDR1 is DFQATT and CDR2 is SNEGSKA (reference sequence). The CDR3, as DNA: TGCAATGCCAGACCGGGGAGGGCGGAGACCTACGAGCAGTACTTC. This codes for CNARPGRAETYEQYF.

The sample holds a few counts of this clonotype. V and J are TRBV7-6 and TRBJ1-3; D gene unclear. The germline V gene encodes CDR1 SGHVS and CDR2 FNYEAQ. The length of the CDR3 is 15 residues. With 4 bases removed from V and 0 bases from J, the gap between germline ends came to 10 bases. Written as DNA, the CDR3 is TGTGCCAGCAGCTCGCGGCGGATCTCTGGAAACACCATATATTTT. Its protein product is CASSSRRISGNTIYF.

The rearrangement links TRBV15 to TRBJ1-2; TRBD1 aligns across 11 bases. With 1 base clipped from V and 4 bases from J, the junction kept 8 bases outside the gene matches. Germline V gene data show CDR1 as LNHNV and CDR2 as YYDKDF (reference sequence). This CDR3 contains 17 residues. DNA of the CDR3: TGTGCCACCAGCAGAGGATCACCGGGACAGGGGGTCTATGGCTACACCTTC. Encoded protein: CATSRGSPGQGVYGYTF.

The gene calls are TRBV11-2 and TRBJ2-1, with TRBD2 identical over 7 bases. The CDR3 totals 16 residues. Per germline, CDR1 SGHAT and CDR2 FQNNGV. The J segment lost 9 bases and the V segment lost 0 bases, leaving 11 bases of the junction unmatched. CDR3 bases: TGTGCCAGCAGCTTAGAGGTAGCAGGGAGGGCTGGTGAGCAGTTCTTC. Protein sequence: CASSLEVAGRAGEQFF. Combining the CDR3 with reference TRBV11-2 and TRBJ2-1 gives the whole variable domain EAGVAQSPRYKIIEKRQSVAFWCNPISGHATLYWYQQILGQGPKLLIQFQNNGVVDDSQLPKDRFSAERLKGVDSTLKIQPAKLEDSAVYLCASSLEVAGRAGEQFFGPGTRLTVL.

This clonotype was detected a few times. The CDR3 loop is CASSYSSGSLSYEQYF. CDR3 bases: TGTGCCAGCAGCTACAGTAGCGGGAGTCTCAGTTACGAGCAGTACTTC. The chain combines TRBV7-6 with TRBJ2-7; 9 positions agree with TRBD2. Germline CDR1 reads SGHVS; CDR2 reads FNYEAQ. The length of the CDR3 is 16 residues. V was pared by 4 bases and J by 4 bases, with 11 bases of the junction left unmatched.

V and J are TRBV14 and TRBJ2-7, with 7 bases aligning to TRBD1. Per germline, CDR1 SGHDN and CDR2 FVKESK. CDR3 length: 14 amino acids. V shed 4 bases, J shed 2 bases, and the junction held 5 bases outside the gene matches. CDR3 in amino acids: CASSLMTGPYEQYF. CDR3 bases: TGTGCCAGCAGCCTAATGACAGGGCCCTACGAGCAGTACTTC.

This clonotype came up a few times. CDR3 nucleotides: TGCGCCAGCAGCCAAGATCGGGCCGGTAATGAAAAACTGTTTTTT. Translated: CASSQDRAGNEKLFF. This chain uses TRBV4-1 with TRBJ1-4; D gene unclear. The CDR3 totals 15 residues. Looked up from germline, CDR1 is MGHRA and CDR2 is YSYEKL. Trimming stripped 0 bases from V and 4 bases from J, with 9 bases between.

This clonotype was recorded a few times. This chain uses TRBV11-3 with TRBJ2-5; D is unclear. Trimming stripped 1 base from V and 5 bases from J, with 11 bases between. The CDR3 covers 14 residues. The germline V gene encodes CDR1 SGHNT and CDR2 YENEEA. CDR3 protein: CASSLGVGWETQYF. As DNA, the CDR3 is TGTGCCAGCAGCTTAGGGGTGGGATGGGAGACCCAGTACTTC.

The gene calls are TRBV19 and TRBJ1-2; D is unclear. Germline V gives CDR1 LNHDA, CDR2 SQIVND (reference sequence). Trimming pared 9 bases from V and 2 bases from J, leaving 10 bases between. CDR3 length: 12 residues. CDR3 nucleotides: TGTGCCAGCGTCGGCATGAACTATGGCTACACCTTC. Amino acids: CASVGMNYGYTF.

This clonotype was found a few times. This chain uses TRBV6-2 or TRBV6-3 with TRBJ2-7; 11 bases are shared with TRBD2. Trimming at V came to 2 bases and at J to 10 bases, leaving 4 bases not matched to a gene. Germline CDR1 is MNHEY and CDR2 is SVGEGT. The CDR3 loop spans 13 amino acids. CDR3 sequence: CASSYPGLAEQYF. The CDR3 DNA is TGTGCCAGCAGTTACCCGGGACTAGCGGAACAGTACTTC.

This clonotype was seen at least ten times. This rearrangement joins TRBV6-5 to TRBJ1-2, with 7 bases identical to TRBD1. Trimming removed 2 bases from V and 4 bases from J; junction bases left unmatched: 7. CDR1 is MNHEY, CDR2 SVGAGI, per germline. CDR3 length equals 15 residues. As DNA, the CDR3 is TGTGCCAGCAGTTACCCGGGAGGGGGCGTCTATGGCTACACCTTC. Protein product: CASSYPGGGVYGYTF.

This chain links TRBV9 with TRBJ2-1; 8 nucleotides line up with TRBD2. V dropped 2 bases and J dropped 2; count of bases not matched to a gene: 3. The CDR3 is 15 residues long. Germline CDR1 and CDR2: SGDLS and YYNGEE. The CDR3 region has the DNA TGTGCCAGCAGCGTTACTAGCGGCCCCTACAATGAGCAGTTCTTC. Amino acid sequence: CASSVTSGPYNEQFF.

The V call is TRBV10-3, the J call TRBJ2-1; possibly TRBD2 for D (6 bases). The CDR3 is made up of 11 amino acids. Germline V gene sequence: CDR1 ENHRY, CDR2 SYGVKD. V dropped 10 bases and J dropped 13 bases, with 17 bases sitting between them. CDR3: CATVSGPAQFF. The CDR3 nucleotides read TGTGCCACTGTTAGCGGCCCGGCTCAGTTCTTC.

This clonotype was detected a few times. The CDR3 here is CASRAPDGGGQPQHF. The CDR3 region has the DNA TGTGCCAGCAGAGCCCCGGATGGGGGGGGTCAGCCCCAGCATTTT. The chain uses TRBV2 and TRBJ1-5; possible D gene TRBD1, 5 bases. Trimming stripped 6 bases from V and 6 bases from J, with 18 bases between. Germline V gene lookup returns CDR1 SNHLY and CDR2 FYNNEI. The CDR3 contains 15 residues.

This clonotype was found a few times. The chain has TRBV7-3 and TRBJ2-1, with 7 bases that match TRBD2. Germline lookup yields CDR1 SGHTA and CDR2 FQGTGA. The CDR3 covers 15 residues. V lost 2 bases to trimming and J lost 5 bases; unmatched junction nucleotides: 6. This chain's CDR3 is CASSLARLAHNEQFF. The CDR3, as DNA: TGTGCCAGCAGCTTAGCGAGACTAGCCCACAATGAGCAGTTCTTC.

A few counts support this clonotype. J is TRBJ1-5 and V is TRBV28; the match to TRBD1 covers 7 bases. Per the germline V gene, CDR1 is MDHEN and CDR2 is SYDVKM. The V segment lost 5 bases and the J segment 5 bases; nucleotides outside the gene matches: 12. The CDR3 contains 16 residues. CDR3 loop: CASSDAPTGTDQPQHF. The CDR3 DNA is TGTGCCAGCAGTGACGCCCCGACAGGGACCGATCAGCCCCAGCATTTT.

The chain joins TRBV6-5 to TRBJ2-3; TRBD2 might be the D (6 bases). V was shortened by 3 bases and J by 0 bases, with 10 bases between the two germline ends. There are 15 residues in the CDR3. In germline, CDR1 is MNHEY, CDR2 SVGAGI. The CDR3 here is CASSYGLASTDTQYF. The DNA for the CDR3 is TGTGCCAGCAGTTATGGGCTAGCGAGCACAGATACGCAGTATTTT.

The chain combines TRBV5-1 with TRBJ2-3; possibly TRBD1 for D (5 bases). Looked up from germline, CDR1 is SGHRS and CDR2 is YFSETQ. The germline V and J ends were trimmed by 0 bases and 1 base, with 9 bases remaining between them. The CDR3 totals 15 residues. In DNA form, the CDR3 reads TGCGCCAGCAGCTTGGATGGGGCTCGCACAGATACGCAGTATTTT. It translates to CASSLDGARTDTQYF.

This clonotype was detected a few times. The chain recombines TRBV29-1 with TRBJ2-1, with D perhaps assigned TRBD1 or TRBD2 (5 bases each). Per germline, CDR1 SQVTM and CDR2 ANQGSEA. The CDR3 is 12 residues long. In DNA, the CDR3 is TGCAGAGTAGGGACCCTTGACCCAACGCAGTTCTTC. Amino acids: CRVGTLDPTQFF.

This clonotype occurred many times. The V call is TRBV11-2, the J call TRBJ1-1; 8 nucleotides match TRBD1. Germline assignment: CDR1 SGHAT and CDR2 FQNNGV. V shed 9 bases, J shed 1 base, and the junction held 7 bases outside the gene matches. The CDR3 runs 14 residues. The CDR3 reads CASTRTGTNTEAFF. CDR3 bases: TGTGCCAGTACTAGGACAGGGACGAACACTGAAGCTTTCTTT.

This clonotype was seen more than once but under ten times. The rearrangement links TRBV28 to TRBJ2-1; 9 positions agree with TRBD2. Germline V CDR1 and CDR2: MDHEN, SYDVKM. CDR3 length: 17 residues. Trimming removed 1 base from V and 1 base from J; junction bases left unmatched: 5. The CDR3 sequence is CASSLLAGARSYNEQFF. The CDR3 coding sequence is TGTGCCAGCAGTTTATTAGCGGGAGCGCGATCCTACAATGAGCAGTTCTTC.

This clonotype occurred a few times. The J gene is TRBJ1-5, the V gene TRBV5-1, with D unresolved. The CDR3 totals 16 residues. V lost 6 bases, J lost 5 bases, and 21 bases lay in between. CDR1 is SGHRS and CDR2 is YFSETQ in the germline V gene. CDR3 loop: CASIDVPGRSDQPQHF. For the CDR3, the DNA is TGCGCCAGCATCGACGTCCCGGGAAGAAGTGATCAGCCCCAGCATTTT.

This clonotype was seen many times. CDR3 protein: CASLDGWNTEAFF. The CDR3 DNA reads as TGTGCCAGCCTGGACGGGTGGAACACTGAAGCTTTCTTT. The V call is TRBV12-3 or TRBV12-4, the J call TRBJ1-1; D is unclear. V was pared by 8 bases and J by 1 base, with 11 bases between. The CDR3 runs to 13 residues.

This clonotype has more than one count but fewer than ten. The chain employs TRBV9 and TRBJ2-2; possible D gene TRBD1, 5 bases. Germline V gives CDR1 SGDLS, CDR2 YYNGEE. This CDR3 comprises 15 residues. The V end was cut by 4 bases, the J end by 2 bases, with 12 bases between. This CDR3 reads CASSSTTANTGELFF. DNA of the CDR3: TGTGCCAGCAGCTCGACGACAGCCAACACCGGGGAGCTGTTTTTT.

This sequence joins TRBV6-5 and TRBJ1-6; D gene unclear. There are 17 residues in the CDR3. Germline assignment: CDR1 MNHEY and CDR2 SVGAGI. Trimming stripped 0 bases from V and 10 bases from J, with 19 bases between. The CDR3 bases are TGTGCCAGCAGTTACTCGGGCCCCTACGGGAGAGGCTCACCCCTCCACTTT. This sequence encodes CASSYSGPYGRGSPLHF.

The chain uses TRBV6-1 and TRBJ1-2; unclear D gene. Germline CDR1 is MNHNS and CDR2 is SASEGT. V shed 6 bases and J shed 4 bases, with 15 bases lying between them. This CDR3 region has 14 residues. The CDR3 loop is CASSRYPSAYGYTF. The CDR3 nucleotides read TGTGCCAGCAGCCGCTACCCGAGTGCCTATGGCTACACCTTC.

The CDR3 protein is CSARYSRSGGDMGTGELFF. The CDR3 DNA reads as TGCAGTGCTAGATACAGCAGGAGCGGAGGCGATATGGGCACCGGGGAGCTGTTTTTT. The chain links TRBV20-1 to TRBJ2-2; possibly TRBD2 for D (5 bases). CDR1 and CDR2 from the germline V gene are DFQATT and SNEGSKA (reference sequence). The germline V and J ends were trimmed by 2 bases and 4 bases, with 26 bases remaining between them. This CDR3 comprises 19 residues.

The table lists this clonotype with a few counts. V is TRBV5-4 and J is TRBJ2-5, with D perhaps matching TRBD1 (5 bases). V shed 4 bases and J shed 5 bases, with 15 bases lying between them. CDR3 size: 14 residues. Per the germline V gene, CDR1 is SGHNT and CDR2 is YYREEE (reference sequence). In nucleotides, the CDR3 is TGTGCCAGCAGCAACCGACAGACCATGGAGACCCAGTACTTC. It translates to CASSNRQTMETQYF.